The clone carrying this T cell receptor beta chain was detected a few times. Its target is unknown. The data belong to a study of T cell repertoires in cytomegalovirus infection. The CDR3 runs 15 residues. V gave up 1 base and J gave up 5 bases; unmatched junction bases: 6. Germline V gives CDR1 LGHNA, CDR2 YNFKEQ. MiXCR, applied by TCRdb to the reads, yields one record per CDR3 protein. The sample holds about 450,000 distinct CDR3 sequences, approximately 32% seen once. Regarding the study as a whole: HLA-C-restricted CMV-specific TCR beta clonotypes were dominant in the ex vivo response.

The receptor comes from a human donor in good health (CMV status not recorded). Some clones in this sample may be carry-over from other donors' samples. Sequenced input: PBMCs. This rearrangement joins TRBV4-2 to TRBJ2-7, with TRBD2 matching over 9 bases. As DNA, the CDR3 is TGTGCCAGCAGCCAAGTACGCGGGGGGGCCCACGAGCAGTACTTC. It is translated as CASSQVRGGAHEQYF.